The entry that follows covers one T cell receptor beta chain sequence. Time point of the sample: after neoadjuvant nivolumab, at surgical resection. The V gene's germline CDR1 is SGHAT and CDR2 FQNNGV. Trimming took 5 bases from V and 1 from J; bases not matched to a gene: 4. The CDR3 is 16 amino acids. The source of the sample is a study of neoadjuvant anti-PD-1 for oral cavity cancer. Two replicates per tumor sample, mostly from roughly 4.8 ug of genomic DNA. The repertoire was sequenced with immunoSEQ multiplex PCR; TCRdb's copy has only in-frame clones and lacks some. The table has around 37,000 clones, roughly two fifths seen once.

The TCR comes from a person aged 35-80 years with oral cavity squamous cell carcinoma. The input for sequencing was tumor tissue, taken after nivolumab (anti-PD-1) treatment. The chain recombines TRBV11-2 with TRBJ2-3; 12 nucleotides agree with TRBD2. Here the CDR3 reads CASSPASGRGTDTQYF. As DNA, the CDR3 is TGTGCCAGCAGCCCCGCTAGCGGGAGGGGCACAGATACGCAGTATTTT.